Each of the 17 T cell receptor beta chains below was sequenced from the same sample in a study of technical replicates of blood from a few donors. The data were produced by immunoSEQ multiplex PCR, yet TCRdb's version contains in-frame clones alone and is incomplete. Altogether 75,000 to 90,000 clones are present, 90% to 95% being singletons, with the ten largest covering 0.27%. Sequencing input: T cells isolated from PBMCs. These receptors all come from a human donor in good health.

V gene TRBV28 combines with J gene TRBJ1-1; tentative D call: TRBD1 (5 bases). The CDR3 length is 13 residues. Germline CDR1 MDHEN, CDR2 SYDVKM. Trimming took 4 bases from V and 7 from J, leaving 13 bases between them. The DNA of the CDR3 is TGTGCCAGCAGTTCACTCCCGGGGGGTGAAGCTTTCTTT. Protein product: CASSSLPGGEAFF.

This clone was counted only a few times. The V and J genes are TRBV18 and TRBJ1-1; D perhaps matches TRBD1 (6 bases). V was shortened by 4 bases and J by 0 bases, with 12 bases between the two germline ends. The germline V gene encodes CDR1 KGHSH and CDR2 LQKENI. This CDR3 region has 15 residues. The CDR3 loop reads CASSRPRDMNTEAFF. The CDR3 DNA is TGTGCCAGCTCACGACCAAGGGACATGAACACTGAAGCTTTCTTT.

The DNA for the CDR3 is TGTGCCAGTAGTAATCTAGCGGGAAATCAGCCCCAGCATTTT. Translating gives CASSNLAGNQPQHF. This rearrangement joins TRBV19 to TRBJ1-5; D remains unclear. There are 14 residues in the CDR3. Germline values: CDR1 LNHDA, CDR2 SQIVND (reference sequence). Trimming pared 4 bases from V and 4 bases from J, leaving 11 bases between.

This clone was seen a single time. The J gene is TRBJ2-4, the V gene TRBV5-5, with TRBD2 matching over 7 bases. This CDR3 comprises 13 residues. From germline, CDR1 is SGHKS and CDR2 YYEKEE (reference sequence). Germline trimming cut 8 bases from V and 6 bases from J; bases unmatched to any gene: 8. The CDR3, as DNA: TGTGCCAGTGGGGAGGGAATAACAAACATTCAGTACTTC. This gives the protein CASGEGITNIQYF.

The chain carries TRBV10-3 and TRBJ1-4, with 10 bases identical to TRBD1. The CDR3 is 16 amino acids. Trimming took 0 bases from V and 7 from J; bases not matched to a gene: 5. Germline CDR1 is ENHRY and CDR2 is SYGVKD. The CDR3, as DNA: TGTGCCATCAGTGAGTCGTCCCGGGACAGGGGTGAAAAACTGTTTTTT. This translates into CAISESSRDRGEKLFF.

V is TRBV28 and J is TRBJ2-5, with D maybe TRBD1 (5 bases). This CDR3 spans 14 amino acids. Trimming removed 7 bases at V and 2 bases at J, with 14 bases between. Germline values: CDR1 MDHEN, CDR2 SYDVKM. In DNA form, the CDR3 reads TGTGCCAGCACTTTCCGACAGCCACAAGAGACCCAGTACTTC. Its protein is CASTFRQPQETQYF.

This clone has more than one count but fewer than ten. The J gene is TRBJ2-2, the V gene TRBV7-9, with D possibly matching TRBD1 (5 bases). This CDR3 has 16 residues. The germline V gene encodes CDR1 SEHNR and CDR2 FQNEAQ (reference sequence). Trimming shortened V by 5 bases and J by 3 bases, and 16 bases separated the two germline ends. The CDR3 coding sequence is TGTGCCAGCAGCACACTCCTGACAGACTACACCGGGGAGCTGTTTTTT. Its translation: CASSTLLTDYTGELFF.

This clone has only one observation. DNA of the CDR3: TGTGCAAGTCGCTTTCTTGGGAGACCGGGGTGGAACATTCAGTACTTC. It yields the protein CASRFLGRPGWNIQYF. The V and J genes are TRBV12-2 and TRBJ2-4; the table assigns TRBD2, which was not confirmed against the DNA. TRBV12-2 is labeled a pseudogene. The CDR3 is made up of 16 amino acids.

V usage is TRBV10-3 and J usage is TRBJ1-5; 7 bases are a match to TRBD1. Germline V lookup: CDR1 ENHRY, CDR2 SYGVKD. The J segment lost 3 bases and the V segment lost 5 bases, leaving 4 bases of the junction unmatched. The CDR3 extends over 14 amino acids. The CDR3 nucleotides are TGTGCCATCAGTCTACAGGGGAACAATCAGCCCCAGCATTTT. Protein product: CAISLQGNNQPQHF.

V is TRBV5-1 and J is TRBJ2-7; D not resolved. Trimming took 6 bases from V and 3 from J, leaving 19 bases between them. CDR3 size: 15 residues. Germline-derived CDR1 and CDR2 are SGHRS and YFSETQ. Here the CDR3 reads CASKAESMVHYEQYF. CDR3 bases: TGCGCCAGCAAAGCCGAGAGCATGGTTCACTACGAGCAGTACTTC.

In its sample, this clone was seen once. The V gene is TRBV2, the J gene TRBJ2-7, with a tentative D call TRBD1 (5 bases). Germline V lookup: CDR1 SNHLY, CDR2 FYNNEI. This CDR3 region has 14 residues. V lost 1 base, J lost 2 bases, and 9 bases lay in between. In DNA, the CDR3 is TGTGCCAGCAGTGAAGTTCCAGGGCCCTACGAGCAGTACTTC. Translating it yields CASSEVPGPYEQYF.

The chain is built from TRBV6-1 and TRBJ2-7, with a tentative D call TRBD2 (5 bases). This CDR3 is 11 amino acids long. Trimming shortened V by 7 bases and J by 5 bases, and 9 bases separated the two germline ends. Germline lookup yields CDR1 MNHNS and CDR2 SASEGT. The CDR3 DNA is TGTGCCAGCACGGGGTACCACGAGCAGTACTTC. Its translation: CASTGYHEQYF.

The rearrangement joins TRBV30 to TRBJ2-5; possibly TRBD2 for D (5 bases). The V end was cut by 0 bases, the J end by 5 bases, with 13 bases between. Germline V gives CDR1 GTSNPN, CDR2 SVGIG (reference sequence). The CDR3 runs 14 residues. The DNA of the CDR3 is TGTGCCTGGAGTGTCCTAGCAATTTCGGAGACCCAGTACTTC. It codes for CAWSVLAISETQYF.

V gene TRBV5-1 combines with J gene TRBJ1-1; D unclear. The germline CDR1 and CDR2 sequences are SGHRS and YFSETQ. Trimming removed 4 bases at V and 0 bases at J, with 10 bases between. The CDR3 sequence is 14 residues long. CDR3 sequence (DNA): TGCGCCAGCAGCGAATACGGGATGAACACTGAAGCTTTCTTT. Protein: CASSEYGMNTEAFF.

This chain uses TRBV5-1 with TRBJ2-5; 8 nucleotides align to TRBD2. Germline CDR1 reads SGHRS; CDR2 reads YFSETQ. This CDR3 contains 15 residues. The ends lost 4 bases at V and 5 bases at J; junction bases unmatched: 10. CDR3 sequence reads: CASSPMAGGGETQYF. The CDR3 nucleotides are TGCGCCAGCAGCCCGATGGCGGGGGGAGGGGAGACCCAGTACTTC.

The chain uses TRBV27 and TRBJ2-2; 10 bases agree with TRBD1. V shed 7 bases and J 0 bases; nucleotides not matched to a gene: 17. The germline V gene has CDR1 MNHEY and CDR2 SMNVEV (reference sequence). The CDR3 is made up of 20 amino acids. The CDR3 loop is CASTWLPGQGVDANTGELFF. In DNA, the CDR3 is TGTGCCAGCACCTGGCTCCCTGGACAGGGGGTAGACGCGAACACCGGGGAGCTGTTTTTT.

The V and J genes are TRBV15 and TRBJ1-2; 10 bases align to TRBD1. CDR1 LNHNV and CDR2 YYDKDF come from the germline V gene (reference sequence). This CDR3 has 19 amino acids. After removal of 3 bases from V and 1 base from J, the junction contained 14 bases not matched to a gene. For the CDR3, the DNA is TGTGCCACCAGCAGGGGAGCCGGGACAGGGGACTGGGTTAACTATGGCTACACCTTC. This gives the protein CATSRGAGTGDWVNYGYTF.